This entry lists 3 T cell receptor beta chains sequenced from one sample in a study of T cell responses to AZD1222 COVID-19 vaccine (dated by TCRdb to the early 2020s). Interpreted using the paper, the time point label stands for: about 28 days (+/-7) after the second vaccine dose. Taken with the paper, the label for treatment or condition translates to: meningococcal conjugate vaccine given as trial control. Libraries were constructed by the immunoSEQ multiplex PCR assay. TCRdb retrieved this table from immuneACCESS and kept in-frame rearrangements only. Not all clones are present; in checked studies, unresolved V genes account for under half, and no reason is known for the remainder. Here the sample has fewer than 200,000 clones; more than 90% occur a single time. 3.6% of the sample goes to the ten largest clones. Sequencing was performed on peripheral blood, taken 28 days after the second dose of the MenACWY control vaccine. The receptors originated from an adult who received the MenACWY meningococcal vaccine as a control.

The chain has TRBV24-1 and TRBJ2-1, with D possibly matching TRBD2 (6 bases). The V gene lost 9 bases and the J gene lost 5 bases, with 16 bases spanning the gap. This CDR3 is 14 amino acids long. CDR1 and CDR2 from the germline V gene are KGHDR and SFDVKD. CDR3 sequence reads: CATQRATPNNEQFF. The CDR3 coding sequence is TGTGCCACCCAGCGGGCAACCCCAAACAATGAGCAGTTCTTC.

The CDR3 DNA sequence: TGTGCCAGCAGTTACTCCGGGGCCCTCGCCACTGAAGCTTTCTTT. Translated: CASSYSGALATEAFF. The rearrangement links TRBV6-2 or TRBV6-3 to TRBJ1-1, with D maybe TRBD1 (5 bases). Per the germline V gene, CDR1 is MNHEY and CDR2 is SVGEGT. There are 15 residues in the CDR3. The V end was cut by 0 bases, the J end by 4 bases, with 12 bases between.

This chain connects TRBV12-3 or TRBV12-4 to TRBJ1-5, with no clear D. The V gene lost 2 bases and the J gene lost 6 bases, with 8 bases spanning the gap. The CDR3 length is 13 residues. The CDR3 loop reads CASSLTRGQPQHF. The CDR3 nucleotides are TGTGCCAGCAGTTTAACAAGAGGTCAGCCCCAGCATTTT.